Listed below are T cell receptor beta chains from one sample, sequenced in a study of T cells in localized non-small cell lung cancer. The repertoire was sequenced with immunoSEQ multiplex PCR; TCRdb's copy has only in-frame clones and lacks some. The data contain around 29,000 clones, around four fifths of them seen just once; the ten biggest clones take up around a third. This sample comprised peripheral blood, obtained before any cancer treatment. The receptors originated from a male donor aged 60 or older with stage II squamous cell lung carcinoma. CDR3s include the opening cysteine and the closing phenylalanine or tryptophan. A D gene is named only where the DNA matches it firmly. Clone size is given for some rows only: seen once, a few or many times, or a class if the clone is expanded.

d_gene	v_gene	abundance	j_gene	CDR3aa	CDR3nt
-	TRBV5-4	once	TRBJ2-3	CASSLAGPGEDTQYF	TGTGCCAGCAGCTTGGCGGGTCCCGGAGAAGATACGCAGTATTTT
-	TRBV5-1	-	TRBJ2-1	CASSLYAGSSYNEQFF	TGCGCCAGCAGCTTGTACGCAGGGAGCTCCTACAATGAGCAGTTCTTC
TRBD1	TRBV30	-	TRBJ1-5	CAWSSTGGNQPQHF	TGTGCCTGGAGCTCCACAGGGGGCAATCAGCCCCAGCATTTT
TRBD1	TRBV6-5	-	TRBJ1-1	CASRKTGIGTEAFF	TGTGCCAGCAGAAAGACAGGGATCGGCACTGAAGCTTTCTTT
-	TRBV27	many	TRBJ1-1	CASSTGGDPEAFF	TGTGCCAGCAGCACCGGGGGGGACCCTGAAGCTTTCTTT
-	TRBV29-1	-	TRBJ2-7	CSVGAGQYYEQYF	TGCAGCGTTGGGGCAGGGCAATACTACGAGCAGTACTTC
TRBD1	TRBV20-1	-	TRBJ2-7	CSGQGSGEQYF	TGCAGTGGACAGGGTTCGGGCGAGCAGTACTTC
-	TRBV4-1	once	TRBJ2-1	CASSLGRGFYNEQFF	TGCGCCAGCAGCCTTGGCAGGGGATTCTACAATGAGCAGTTCTTC
TRBD2	TRBV6-6	-	TRBJ2-1	CASSIGLASYNEQFF	TGTGCCAGCAGTATCGGACTAGCGTCCTACAATGAGCAGTTCTTC
-	TRBV29-1	-	TRBJ2-7	CSVVGDYEQYF	TGCAGCGTTGTCGGGGACTACGAGCAGTACTTC
TRBD1	TRBV29-1	-	TRBJ1-2	CSITLDRAYGYTF	TGCAGCATTACCCTGGACAGGGCCTATGGCTACACCTTC
-	TRBV6-5	-	TRBJ2-5	CASSYFPLETQYF	TGTGCCAGCAGTTACTTCCCCTTAGAGACCCAGTACTTC
-	TRBV5-1	-	TRBJ2-3	CASSLDGGRGGTDTQYF	TGCGCCAGCAGCTTGGATGGGGGTCGGGGAGGCACAGATACGCAGTATTTT
-	TRBV27	-	TRBJ2-1	CASSFAQWAGSYNEQFF	TGTGCCAGCAGTTTCGCCCAATGGGCAGGCTCCTACAATGAGCAGTTCTTC
TRBD1	TRBV15	-	TRBJ1-2	CATSHRTGAYGYTF	TGTGCCACCAGCCATCGGACAGGCGCCTATGGCTACACCTTC
-	TRBV27	-	TRBJ1-2	CASSPFGGGHYGYTF	TGTGCCAGCAGCCCCTTCGGGGGAGGACACTATGGCTACACCTTC
-	TRBV19	-	TRBJ1-1	CASMGGAEAFF	TGTGCCAGTATGGGAGGGGCTGAAGCTTTCTTT
-	TRBV6-1	-	TRBJ2-3	CAVDNQGRTQYF	TGTGCCGTCGATAATCAGGGCCGGACGCAGTATTTT
-	TRBV15	once	TRBJ2-1	CATSRDVGKNEQFF	TGTGCCACCAGCAGAGATGTCGGGAAGAATGAGCAGTTCTTC
TRBD1	TRBV27	few	TRBJ1-2	CASRLRRDSLSPGYTF	TGTGCCAGCCGCCTCCGCCGGGACAGCTTGAGTCCTGGCTACACCTTC
TRBD2	TRBV5-1	-	TRBJ2-2	CASSDPLSGRNTGELFF	TGCGCCAGCAGCGACCCTCTAAGCGGGAGGAACACCGGGGAGCTGTTTTTT
-	TRBV19	-	TRBJ2-6	CASSIDGPNSGANVLTF	TGTGCCAGTAGTATAGACGGTCCCAACTCTGGGGCCAACGTCCTGACTTTC
TRBD1	TRBV5-1	-	TRBJ2-3	CASSSTGGPDTQYF	TGCGCCAGCAGCTCGACAGGGGGCCCAGATACGCAGTATTTT
-	TRBV2	-	TRBJ1-3	CASSGTDSSGNTIYF	TGTGCCAGCAGTGGGACGGACTCATCTGGAAACACCATATATTTT
-	TRBV19	-	TRBJ2-3	CASSIIGTDTQYF	TGTGCCAGTAGTATTATAGGTACAGATACGCAGTATTTT
-	TRBV11-2	-	TRBJ1-1	CASSLGPGGLKTEAFF	TGTGCCAGCAGCTTAGGCCCCGGGGGTTTGAAAACTGAAGCTTTCTTT
-	TRBV18	-	TRBJ1-1	CASSPGRGLNTEAFF	TGTGCCAGCTCACCGGGCCGGGGATTGAACACTGAAGCTTTCTTT
TRBD1	TRBV19	-	TRBJ2-2	CASSIRGQGALELFF	TGTGCCAGTAGTATAAGGGGACAGGGGGCATTAGAGCTGTTTTTT